A single sample is the source of the 9 T cell receptor beta chains below, sequenced in a study of control samples from healthy donors and cancer patients (dated by TCRdb to 2020 to 2021). The library was made by the immunoSEQ multiplex PCR assay. TCRdb limited this immuneACCESS table to in-frame rearrangements with V and J called. A share of clones is missing; checked studies link under half to unresolved V genes, and the rest is unexplained. The sample records approximately 27,000 clones, roughly 85% of which are singletons. The ten largest clones take up 6.5% to 8% of the sample. The source material was PBMCs. The receptors here all came from a woman aged 60-70 years with head and neck cancer.

V usage is TRBV7-2 and J usage is TRBJ1-6; TRBD1 aligns across 7 bases. V shed 4 bases, J shed 3 bases, and the junction held 9 bases outside the gene matches. The CDR3 covers 17 residues. Germline V lookup: CDR1 SGHTA, CDR2 FQGNSA. CDR3 protein: CASSSSLTGNYNSPLHF. CDR3 nucleotide sequence: TGTGCCAGCAGCTCTTCCTTGACAGGGAACTATAATTCACCCCTCCACTTT.

This chain joins TRBV9 and TRBJ2-5; D is undetermined. Deletions cut 4 bases from V and 4 bases from J, with 11 bases between. Per the germline V gene, CDR1 is SGDLS and CDR2 is YYNGEE. CDR3 length: 13 residues. The DNA for the CDR3 is TGTGCCAGCAGCCCAGAGATTCCAGAGACCCAGTACTTC. It specifies CASSPEIPETQYF.

The chain combines TRBV27 with TRBJ1-2; 7 bases are a match to TRBD1. Per germline, CDR1 MNHEY and CDR2 SMNVEV (reference sequence). The CDR3 runs to 14 residues. The V segment lost 3 bases and the J segment 6 bases; nucleotides outside the gene matches: 7. Here the CDR3 reads CASSLVSGGDGYTF. The CDR3 DNA sequence: TGTGCCAGCAGTTTGGTCTCAGGGGGAGATGGCTACACCTTC.

The J gene is TRBJ1-2, the V gene TRBV4-1, with no clear D. With 0 bases removed from V and 1 base from J, the gap between germline ends came to 6 bases. The CDR3 runs to 14 residues. Germline CDR1 reads MGHRA; CDR2 reads YSYEKL. In DNA, the CDR3 is TGCGCCAGCAGCCAAGAGAGGGTTAACTATGGCTACACCTTC. Its translation is CASSQERVNYGYTF.

This chain connects TRBV6-5 to TRBJ1-6; D uncertain. Trimming left V 2 bases short and J 8 bases short, with 7 bases between. From germline, CDR1 is MNHEY and CDR2 SVGAGI. The CDR3 has 13 amino acids. As DNA, the CDR3 is TGTGCCAGCAGTTACCAGAGATATTCACCCCTCCACTTT. This sequence encodes CASSYQRYSPLHF.

This chain uses TRBV3-1 (or the pseudogene TRBV3-2) with TRBJ1-4, with 8 bases identical to TRBD1. Per the germline V gene, CDR1 is LGHDT and CDR2 is YNNKEL (reference sequence). The junction had 11 bases not matched to a gene; V was cut back by 3 bases and J by 11 bases. This CDR3 comprises 15 residues. The CDR3 DNA reads TGTGCCAGCAGCCACCCGGGACAGGCGTACGGGAAACTGTTTTTT. Translated: CASSHPGQAYGKLFF.

The J gene is TRBJ2-1, the V gene TRBV7-3; the D gene could be TRBD1 or TRBD2 (5 bases each). V was shortened by 3 bases and J by 5 bases, with 8 bases between the two germline ends. Germline lookup yields CDR1 SGHTA and CDR2 FQGTGA. The CDR3 consists of 13 residues. CDR3 in DNA: TGTGCCAGCAGCTTGGGACCAGACAATGAGCAGTTCTTC. Residues: CASSLGPDNEQFF.

The rearrangement links TRBV27 to TRBJ2-5; D gene uncertain. Trimming took off 0 bases at V and 2 bases at J, with 16 bases between the two ends. This CDR3 has 17 residues. Germline CDR1 MNHEY, CDR2 SMNVEV (reference sequence). In DNA form, the CDR3 reads TGTGCCAGCAGTTTATCGTACGGAAGGGCCTTACAAGAGACCCAGTACTTC. Residues: CASSLSYGRALQETQYF.

Here the CDR3 reads CASSPDSLNYGYTF. The CDR3 nucleotides read TGTGCCAGCAGCCCGGACAGTCTTAACTATGGCTACACCTTC. The chain combines TRBV7-2 with TRBJ1-2, with TRBD1 as a possible D gene (6 bases). This CDR3 has 14 amino acids. V dropped 5 bases and J dropped 1 base, with 11 bases sitting between them. CDR1 and CDR2 (germline): SGHTA, FQGNSA.